This T cell receptor beta chain was sequenced in a study of shared clonotypes between healthy human individuals. Germline assignment: CDR1 LGHNA and CDR2 YSLEER. The CDR3 consists of 16 residues. Trimming removed 3 bases at V and 0 bases at J, with 11 bases between. CD45RO-negative CD8 cells positively selected for CCR7 made up the naive population, which excluded terminally differentiated effector memory CD45RA+ cells. The run depth of the assay was deep. Data came from immunoSEQ multiplex PCR; TCRdb stores just in-frame clones and leaves some out. Counted here are about 2.1 million clones, roughly 95% occurring once; the ten biggest clones make up approximately 1.6%.

The sample taken for sequencing was naive CD8+ T cells from PBMCs. The chain combines TRBV4-3 with TRBJ1-4, with D uncertain. The source of this sequence is a man aged 18 to 30 in good health. Some clones in this sample may be carry-over from other donors' samples. The CDR3 nucleotides are TGCGCCAGCAGCCAGGACCCCCTGGCAACTAATGAAAAACTGTTTTTT. This gives the protein CASSQDPLATNEKLFF.